This T cell receptor (beta chain) originates from a study of cytomegalovirus exposure and HLA in healthy donors. Trimming cost V 0 bases and J 2 bases, with 15 bases left between them. CDR1 and CDR2 (germline): GTSNPN, SVGIG (reference sequence). The CDR3 spans 16 residues. As for this clone: Its antigen is unidentified.

Study observations and caveats: Some 16,000 TCR beta sequences were associated with HLA alleles at 0.05 false discovery rate in a later analysis. Among donors in an Asian-associated ancestry cluster, a later analysis reportedly found fewer N-insertions than the approximately 670-donor mean. Later analysis suggested links between common viral pathogens and several top significant clusters.

The PCR contained 60 Vbeta and 13 Jbeta primers. Sequenced by immunoSEQ multiplex PCR; TCRdb stores in-frame clones only, minus some. The data contain around 150,000 clones, nearly 70% of them singletons. Sequencing was carried out using PBMCs. The origin of this receptor is a man younger than 40 in good health and CMV-seropositive. The V and J genes are TRBV30 and TRBJ2-3; D uncertain. The CDR3 DNA sequence: TGTGCCTGGAGTGTACTAAACCCGATGAACACAGATACGCAGTATTTT. Its protein is CAWSVLNPMNTDTQYF.